This note documents a single T cell receptor beta chain sequence. As processed by the authors: Nucleated cell counts were estimated from reference gene primer amplification. The protocol was immunoSEQ multiplex PCR, while the TCRdb copy is restricted to in-frame clones and leaves out a portion. For V, J and clone size, that table is used; D and trimming come from the DNA. The sample yields about 200,000 clones, more than 70% seen once. Followed longitudinally, the Seattle patients had been enrolled during active infection. The CDR3 has 14 residues. V dropped 4 bases and J dropped 2 bases, with 13 bases sitting between them. Germline loops: CDR1 SGDLS, CDR2 YYNGEE. The data derive from a study of blood T cell repertoires in COVID-19. Study-level information: Sites in the United States, Italy and Spain provided acute and convalescent COVID-19 samples.

This TCR was recovered from a man aged 45-60 years with COVID-19, enrolled during active disease. The source material was peripheral blood. The chain joins TRBV9 to TRBJ2-7, with D perhaps matching TRBD1 (6 bases). In DNA, the CDR3 is TGTGCCAGCAGCCTAAATTCAGGGGCCTACGAGCAGTACTTC. The encoded protein is CASSLNSGAYEQYF.